Each of the 15 T cell receptor beta chains below was sequenced from the same sample in a study of CD8 T cells in ankylosing spondylitis (TCRdb year 2017). The research as a whole found: A TCR beta motif made up of several highly homologous amino acid variants appeared to be characteristic of blood from ankylosing spondylitis patients.

The antigens of these receptors remain unknown. Receptor amplification or capture employed 5' RACE. The sequencer listed for this sample is Illumina HiSeq 2500. TCRdb's own reprocessing of the public reads used fastp at Q25 and MiXCR and kept productive beta chains. Rows are combined by CDR3 protein, so each entry shows the most common genes and DNA. This sample lists around 490,000 distinct CDR3 sequences; about 5% were detected once. The ten largest clones take up around 3.4% of the sample. The specimen was blood, either unsorted or a sorted T cell fraction (not recorded which). The receptor set was obtained from a male donor with ankylosing spondylitis.

J is TRBJ2-7 and V is TRBV18; 10 positions match TRBD2. The CDR3 length is 15 residues. Germline V gene data show CDR1 as KGHSH and CDR2 as LQKENI. V trimming: 6 bases; J trimming: 6 bases; junction bases outside the gene matches: 11. CDR3 sequence reads: CASSLLAGSVSEQYF. The CDR3 DNA follows: TGTGCCAGCTCCCTACTAGCGGGAAGTGTCAGCGAGCAGTACTTC.

In its sample, this clonotype was seen many times. This chain joins TRBV12-3 or TRBV12-4 and TRBJ1-1; D gene uncertain. This CDR3 has 14 amino acids. Trimming stripped 6 bases from V and 5 bases from J, with 16 bases between. CDR3 sequence reads: CASSHEPIGTEAFF. The CDR3 bases are TGTGCCAGCAGCCACGAGCCGATTGGGACTGAAGCTTTCTTT.

This clonotype was observed a few times. The chain carries TRBV28 and TRBJ2-7; possibly TRBD1 for D (5 bases). The germline V gene encodes CDR1 MDHEN and CDR2 SYDVKM. CDR3 length: 13 amino acids. Trimming shortened V by 6 bases and J by 2 bases, and 11 bases separated the two germline ends. The CDR3 sequence: CASRVGQAYEQYF. Here the CDR3 DNA reads TGTGCCAGCAGGGTCGGACAAGCCTACGAGCAGTACTTC. Complete variable domain (other parts from reference TRBV28 and TRBJ2-7): DVKVTQSSRYLVKRTGEKVFLECVQDMDHENMFWYRQDPGLGLRLIYFSYDVKMKEKGDIPEGYSVSREKKERFSLILESASTNQTSMYLCASRVGQAYEQYFGPGTRLTVT.

There are a few counts of this clonotype. V is TRBV4-2 and J is TRBJ2-7, with D tentatively TRBD2 (9 bases). Trimming shortened V by 2 bases and J by 6 bases, and 17 bases separated the two germline ends. The germline CDR1 and CDR2 sequences are LGHNA and YNFKEQ. The CDR3 covers 15 residues. The CDR3 sequence: CASSQPAGGTGEQYF. For the CDR3, the DNA is TGTGCCAGCAGCCAACCCGCGGGGGGGACAGGCGAGCAGTACTTC.

The V gene is TRBV27, the J gene TRBJ1-4; D is possibly TRBD1 (6 bases). CDR3 length: 15 residues. Germline V lookup: CDR1 MNHEY, CDR2 SMNVEV (reference sequence). The germline V and J ends were trimmed by 5 bases and 7 bases, with 17 bases remaining between them. CDR3: CASSLRGGAGEKLFF. Written as DNA, the CDR3 is TGTGCCAGCAGTCTACGTGGGGGGGCAGGTGAAAAACTGTTTTTT.

The chain links TRBV5-1 to TRBJ2-7; D possibly corresponds to TRBD1 (6 bases). This CDR3 comprises 18 residues. Germline-derived CDR1 and CDR2 are SGHRS and YFSETQ. Trimming took off 1 base at V and 4 bases at J, with 24 bases between the two ends. In DNA, the CDR3 is TGCGCCAGCAGCTTGCCGGGACACTTCAAGGGAAGGCTTTACGAGCAGTACTTC. Its protein product is CASSLPGHFKGRLYEQYF.

This clonotype was seen at least ten times. This chain uses TRBV12-3 or TRBV12-4 with TRBJ1-5; 8 nucleotides agree with TRBD1. The CDR3 totals 15 residues. J gave up 7 bases and V 6 bases, and 11 bases lay outside the gene matches. The CDR3 nucleotides are TGTGCCAGCAGCAGGACAGGGAGAAGTGTCCAGCCCCAGCATTTT. This gives the protein CASSRTGRSVQPQHF.

This clonotype has at least ten counts. V is TRBV12-3 or TRBV12-4 and J is TRBJ1-4; 7 bases agree with TRBD1. Trimming removed 4 bases from V and 4 bases from J; junction bases left unmatched: 3. The CDR3 runs to 14 residues. The CDR3 DNA follows: TGTGCCAGCAGTTCGACAGGGCTTAATGAAAAACTGTTTTTT. The encoded protein is CASSSTGLNEKLFF.

The chain carries TRBV27 and TRBJ2-4; the D gene is possibly TRBD1 (5 bases). Germline V gene lookup returns CDR1 MNHEY and CDR2 SMNVEV (reference sequence). The CDR3 is made up of 14 amino acids. V lost 0 bases to trimming and J lost 7 bases, with 10 bases between them. CDR3: CASSLSQGRNIQYF. The CDR3 DNA reads as TGTGCCAGCAGTTTATCCCAGGGAAGGAACATTCAGTACTTC.

Ten or more counts support this clonotype. The chain employs TRBV7-6 and TRBJ2-3; perhaps TRBD2 as D (5 bases). V gave up 4 bases and J gave up 5 bases, with 16 bases separating them. This CDR3 is 15 amino acids long. Per the germline V gene, CDR1 is SGHVS and CDR2 is FNYEAQ. The chain's CDR3 is CASSSAGGSGDTQYF. The CDR3 region has the DNA TGTGCCAGCAGCTCGGCGGGTGGGAGTGGAGATACGCAGTATTTT. The full variable domain, completed using reference TRBV7-6 and TRBJ2-3, is GAGVSQSPRYKVTKRGQDVALRCDPISGHVSLYWYRQALGQGPEFLTYFNYEAQQDKSGLPNDRFSAERPEGSISTLTIQRTEQRDSAMYRCASSSAGGSGDTQYFGPGTRLTVL.

There are many counts of this clonotype. This chain uses TRBV4-3 with TRBJ2-3; D unresolved. The V gene's germline CDR1 is LGHNA and CDR2 YSLEER. V lost 5 bases to trimming and J lost 1 base, with 13 bases between them. The CDR3 spans 15 residues. The CDR3: CASSYEGRGTDTQYF. The CDR3 bases are TGCGCCAGCAGCTACGAAGGTCGGGGCACAGATACGCAGTATTTT.

This clonotype has at least ten counts. The rearrangement links TRBV5-5 to TRBJ2-1; D unclear. Trimming took 7 bases from V and 6 from J, leaving 14 bases between them. The length of the CDR3 is 13 residues. CDR1 and CDR2 from the germline V gene are SGHKS and YYEKEE (reference sequence). The CDR3 region has the DNA TGTGCCAGCTATCGGGCGGCGCCCAATGAGCAGTTCTTC. This translates into CASYRAAPNEQFF.

This clonotype was found many times. This chain connects TRBV5-1 to TRBJ1-1, with D perhaps matching TRBD1 (5 bases). This CDR3 has 13 amino acids. Germline-derived CDR1 and CDR2 are SGHRS and YFSETQ. The germline V and J ends were trimmed by 0 bases and 4 bases, with 7 bases remaining between them. The CDR3 loop reads CASSLVQGTEAFF. The DNA for the CDR3 is TGCGCCAGCAGCTTGGTCCAGGGCACTGAAGCTTTCTTT.

The table lists this clonotype with many counts. This chain uses TRBV4-3 with TRBJ2-3, with 14 nucleotides matching TRBD2. With V trimmed by 4 bases and J by 0 bases, 6 bases remained unmatched. The CDR3 is 18 residues long. Germline assignment: CDR1 LGHNA and CDR2 YSLEER. CDR3 DNA: TGCGCCAGCAGCCGCGGACTAGCGGGAGGAGAGAGCACAGATACGCAGTATTTT. Amino acid sequence: CASSRGLAGGESTDTQYF.

This clonotype was counted many times. The chain links TRBV5-1 to TRBJ2-1; 9 nucleotides line up with TRBD1. The ends lost 3 bases at V and 2 bases at J; junction bases unmatched: 3. Per germline, CDR1 SGHRS and CDR2 YFSETQ. This CDR3 is built from 15 residues. CDR3 DNA sequence: TGCGCCAGCAGCTCCCGGGACAGGGCCTACAATGAGCAGTTCTTC. This translates into CASSSRDRAYNEQFF.